Listed below are T cell receptor beta chains from one sample, sequenced in a study of blood T cell repertoires in COVID-19. Sequencing was performed with immunoSEQ multiplex PCR; in TCRdb, only in-frame clones are kept and a portion is missing. The repertoire includes around 49,000 clones, around 90% of them detected once, and under 2.5% sits in the top ten. Sequenced sample: peripheral blood. Source of these receptors: a human donor in a cohort sampled during active COVID-19. Each CDR3 is given with its conserved first and last residue. The order of the fields is V gene, D gene, clone size, J gene, CDR3 DNA, CDR3 protein. The D gene is left open where the match is weak. The size entry is marked missing in some rows and otherwise reads once, few, many or a size class.

V gene: TRBV10-2
D gene: NA
clone size: NA
J gene: TRBJ1-5
CDR3 DNA: TGCGCCAGCAGTGAGGGGCCGGGGGTTAGCAATCAGCCCCAGCATTTT
CDR3 protein: CASSEGPGVSNQPQHF

V gene: TRBV29-1
D gene: NA
clone size: NA
J gene: TRBJ2-7
CDR3 DNA: TGCAGCGTTGTTGAGGGAACCTACGAGCAGTACTTC
CDR3 protein: CSVVEGTYEQYF

V gene: TRBV5-1
D gene: NA
clone size: once
J gene: TRBJ1-3
CDR3 DNA: TGCGCCAGCAGCTTCTATACAGGGAACACTCTGGCTGGAAACACCATATATTTT
CDR3 protein: CASSFYTGNTLAGNTIYF

V gene: TRBV28
D gene: TRBD2
clone size: NA
J gene: TRBJ2-7
CDR3 DNA: TGTGCCAGCACTAGCCCCAGGGTGATAGCGGGAGACGAGCAGTACTTC
CDR3 protein: CASTSPRVIAGDEQYF

V gene: TRBV6-1
D gene: NA
clone size: once
J gene: TRBJ2-4
CDR3 DNA: TGTGCCAGCAGTGACCCCTACAGGGTAGCCAAAAACATTCAGTACTTC
CDR3 protein: CASSDPYRVAKNIQYF

V gene: TRBV4-3
D gene: TRBD1
clone size: NA
J gene: TRBJ2-2
CDR3 DNA: TGCGCCAGCAGCCAAGATCGGGGAGGACAGGGGGCGAACACCGGGGAGCTGTTTTTT
CDR3 protein: CASSQDRGGQGANTGELFF

V gene: TRBV7-2
D gene: NA
clone size: NA
J gene: TRBJ1-1
CDR3 DNA: TGTGCCAGCAGCTCAGACAGACTGAACACTGAAGCTTTCTTT
CDR3 protein: CASSSDRLNTEAFF

V gene: TRBV14
D gene: NA
clone size: NA
J gene: TRBJ1-1
CDR3 DNA: TGTGCCAGCAGCCAATTTCGGAACACTGAAGCTTTCTTT
CDR3 protein: CASSQFRNTEAFF

V gene: TRBV7-9
D gene: NA
clone size: NA
J gene: TRBJ1-2
CDR3 DNA: TGTGCCAGCAGCGGCACTCAGGGGAACTATGGCTACACCTTC
CDR3 protein: CASSGTQGNYGYTF

V gene: TRBV5-1
D gene: TRBD2
clone size: NA
J gene: TRBJ2-7
CDR3 DNA: TGCGCCAGCAGCCCCAATAGCGGGAGGGCCGAAGAGCAGTACTTC
CDR3 protein: CASSPNSGRAEEQYF

V gene: TRBV5-4
D gene: NA
clone size: NA
J gene: TRBJ1-1
CDR3 DNA: TGTGCCAGCAGCTCAAGGAGTCGGGGGAGCACTGAAGCTTTCTTT
CDR3 protein: CASSSRSRGSTEAFF

V gene: TRBV18
D gene: NA
clone size: NA
J gene: TRBJ2-1
CDR3 DNA: TGTGCCAGCTCACCATTACCGTTAAGGGGTTCCTACAATGAGCAGTTCTTC
CDR3 protein: CASSPLPLRGSYNEQFF

V gene: TRBV6-4
D gene: TRBD2
clone size: NA
J gene: TRBJ2-1
CDR3 DNA: TGTGCCAGCAGTGACTCGGCTAGCGGGGGGGGCTACAATGAGCAGTTCTTC
CDR3 protein: CASSDSASGGGYNEQFF

V gene: TRBV6-5
D gene: NA
clone size: NA
J gene: TRBJ1-1
CDR3 DNA: TGTGCCAGCAGTCCACGGGGAGGGTACACTGAAGCTTTCTTT
CDR3 protein: CASSPRGGYTEAFF

V gene: TRBV27
D gene: TRBD1
clone size: NA
J gene: TRBJ1-1
CDR3 DNA: TGTGCCAGCAGTCCAGCCTCGACAGGGGTTGGCACTGAAGCTTTCTTT
CDR3 protein: CASSPASTGVGTEAFF

V gene: TRBV5-4
D gene: TRBD1
clone size: NA
J gene: TRBJ1-3
CDR3 DNA: TGTGCCAGCAGCTCCGGGACAGGGAACCGAAACACCATATATTTT
CDR3 protein: CASSSGTGNRNTIYF

V gene: TRBV3-1/TRBV3-2
D gene: NA
clone size: NA
J gene: TRBJ2-3
CDR3 DNA: TGTGCCAGCAGCACACCGGCGGCAGATACGCAGTATTTT
CDR3 protein: CASSTPAADTQYF

V gene: TRBV20-1
D gene: NA
clone size: NA
J gene: TRBJ1-1
CDR3 DNA: TGCAGTGCTAAGAGAGCCGCTGAAGCTTTCTTT
CDR3 protein: CSAKRAAEAFF

V gene: TRBV11-2
D gene: TRBD1
clone size: NA
J gene: TRBJ1-1
CDR3 DNA: TGTGCCAGCAGCTTAGTGGGACAGCGAAACACTGAAGCTTTCTTT
CDR3 protein: CASSLVGQRNTEAFF

V gene: TRBV15
D gene: TRBD1
clone size: NA
J gene: TRBJ2-3
CDR3 DNA: TGTGCCACCAGACGACAGGGGGGAGCAGATACGCAGTATTTT
CDR3 protein: CATRRQGGADTQYF

V gene: TRBV3-1/TRBV3-2
D gene: TRBD2
clone size: NA
J gene: TRBJ2-5
CDR3 DNA: TGTGCCAGCAGCCTAGCGGGGGCCAAAGAGACCCAGTACTTC
CDR3 protein: CASSLAGAKETQYF

V gene: TRBV15
D gene: NA
clone size: NA
J gene: TRBJ2-7
CDR3 DNA: TGTGCCACCAAAGACAGGGGAGGGTCGGCCTACGAGCAGTACTTC
CDR3 protein: CATKDRGGSAYEQYF

V gene: TRBV3-1/TRBV3-2
D gene: NA
clone size: NA
J gene: TRBJ2-2
CDR3 DNA: TGTGCCAGCAGCCAAGTTTCAAGGGAGTTAAGAGGAGAAGTTAACACCGGGGAGCTGTTTTTT
CDR3 protein: CASSQVSRELRGEVNTGELFF

V gene: TRBV28
D gene: TRBD1
clone size: NA
J gene: TRBJ1-1
CDR3 DNA: TGTGCCAGCAGTCGAATCGGGACAGGGTCTCTTGAAGCTTTCTTT
CDR3 protein: CASSRIGTGSLEAFF

V gene: TRBV3-1/TRBV3-2
D gene: NA
clone size: few
J gene: TRBJ2-3
CDR3 DNA: TGTGCCAGTCGCTCGGCGGGGTTAACCACAGATACGCAGTATTTT
CDR3 protein: CASRSAGLTTDTQYF

V gene: TRBV15
D gene: NA
clone size: NA
J gene: TRBJ2-4
CDR3 DNA: TGTGCCACCAGCAGAGATTCGGTGCGGGTCATAAGGGCGAACATTCAGTACTTC
CDR3 protein: CATSRDSVRVIRANIQYF

V gene: TRBV6-2/TRBV6-3
D gene: TRBD2
clone size: NA
J gene: TRBJ2-3
CDR3 DNA: TGTGCCAGCAGCCCTAGCGGGAGAACAGATACGCAGTATTTT
CDR3 protein: CASSPSGRTDTQYF

V gene: TRBV5-1
D gene: NA
clone size: NA
J gene: TRBJ1-1
CDR3 DNA: TGCGCCAGCAGCTTCAGGGGTCCCAACACTGAAGCTTTCTTT
CDR3 protein: CASSFRGPNTEAFF

V gene: TRBV28
D gene: NA
clone size: NA
J gene: TRBJ1-5
CDR3 DNA: TGTGCCAGCAGTTTTTCGGGTCAGCCCTATAGCAATCAGCCCCAGCATTTT
CDR3 protein: CASSFSGQPYSNQPQHF

V gene: TRBV18
D gene: TRBD2
clone size: NA
J gene: TRBJ2-5
CDR3 DNA: TGTGCCAGCTCCTTCACTCAAGGACTAGCGGGAGTAGAGACCCAGTACTTC
CDR3 protein: CASSFTQGLAGVETQYF

V gene: TRBV5-1
D gene: TRBD1
clone size: NA
J gene: TRBJ2-3
CDR3 DNA: TGCGCCAGCAGCTTGGAAGGGACAGCTAGCACAGATACGCAGTATTTT
CDR3 protein: CASSLEGTASTDTQYF

V gene: TRBV2
D gene: TRBD1
clone size: few
J gene: TRBJ2-3
CDR3 DNA: TGTGCCAGCAGCCGGGACAGGGGGCTGGCAGATACGCAGTATTTT
CDR3 protein: CASSRDRGLADTQYF

V gene: TRBV19
D gene: NA
clone size: NA
J gene: TRBJ1-2
CDR3 DNA: TGTGCCAGTAGTATACCGGGGGGCGTCTATGGCTACACCTTC
CDR3 protein: CASSIPGGVYGYTF

V gene: TRBV7-8
D gene: NA
clone size: NA
J gene: TRBJ1-2
CDR3 DNA: TGTGCCAGCAGCCCGAGGTTCGGTGGCTACACCTTC
CDR3 protein: CASSPRFGGYTF

V gene: TRBV7-9
D gene: TRBD1
clone size: once
J gene: TRBJ1-6
CDR3 DNA: TGTGCCAGCAGCTACGCCGACAGGGTCTCTAATTCACCCCTCCACTTT
CDR3 protein: CASSYADRVSNSPLHF

V gene: TRBV12-3/TRBV12-4
D gene: TRBD1
clone size: NA
J gene: TRBJ1-1
CDR3 DNA: TGTGCCAGCAGTACAATTCAGGGGGCTGGGGCTTTCTTT
CDR3 protein: CASSTIQGAGAFF

V gene: TRBV27
D gene: TRBD1
clone size: NA
J gene: TRBJ2-1
CDR3 DNA: TGTGCCAGCAGCCCCCTGGGCAGGGGGCCCTACAATGAGCAGTTCTTC
CDR3 protein: CASSPLGRGPYNEQFF

V gene: TRBV28
D gene: TRBD2
clone size: NA
J gene: TRBJ2-7
CDR3 DNA: TGTGCCAGCAGTGCACCTCTAGGGCGGGAGTCCCTATACGAGCAGTACTTC
CDR3 protein: CASSAPLGRESLYEQYF

V gene: TRBV19
D gene: NA
clone size: NA
J gene: TRBJ2-5
CDR3 DNA: TGTGCCAGTAGTAATATCCCGGTCCCTCGATCTGAGACCCAGTACTTC
CDR3 protein: CASSNIPVPRSETQYF

V gene: TRBV19
D gene: NA
clone size: NA
J gene: TRBJ1-1
CDR3 DNA: TGTGCCAGTAGCGAAACCAGTTACACTGAAGCTTTCTTT
CDR3 protein: CASSETSYTEAFF

V gene: TRBV29-1
D gene: TRBD2
clone size: few
J gene: TRBJ2-7
CDR3 DNA: TGCAGCGTCGCCGGGACTAGCGGATCCTACGAGCAGTACTTC
CDR3 protein: CSVAGTSGSYEQYF

V gene: TRBV5-1
D gene: NA
clone size: NA
J gene: TRBJ2-7
CDR3 DNA: TGCGCCAGCAGCTCAGACTACGAGCAGTACTTC
CDR3 protein: CASSSDYEQYF

V gene: TRBV29-1
D gene: TRBD1
clone size: NA
J gene: TRBJ1-1
CDR3 DNA: TGCAGCGTTGGGGGACAGACGAACACTGAAGCTTTCTTT
CDR3 protein: CSVGGQTNTEAFF

V gene: TRBV28
D gene: NA
clone size: NA
J gene: TRBJ1-3
CDR3 DNA: TGTGCCAGCAGTACATCAGACAGCTCTGGAAACACCATATATTTT
CDR3 protein: CASSTSDSSGNTIYF

V gene: TRBV30
D gene: TRBD2
clone size: NA
J gene: TRBJ2-3
CDR3 DNA: TGTGCCTGGAGACTAGCGGGAGCTTCGGCAGATACGCAGTATTTT
CDR3 protein: CAWRLAGASADTQYF

V gene: TRBV7-3
D gene: TRBD2
clone size: NA
J gene: TRBJ2-3
CDR3 DNA: TGTGCCAGCAGCCAACTAGCGGGAGGGACAGATACGCAGTATTTT
CDR3 protein: CASSQLAGGTDTQYF

V gene: TRBV5-1
D gene: NA
clone size: NA
J gene: TRBJ2-3
CDR3 DNA: TGCGCCAGCAGCTTGGGGACCCTAGCCAGCACAGATACGCAGTATTTT
CDR3 protein: CASSLGTLASTDTQYF

V gene: TRBV7-2
D gene: TRBD2
clone size: once
J gene: TRBJ2-1
CDR3 DNA: TGTGCCAGCAGCTTATCGTGGGGACTAGCGGACTACAATGAGCAGTTCTTC
CDR3 protein: CASSLSWGLADYNEQFF

V gene: TRBV15
D gene: NA
clone size: NA
J gene: TRBJ2-5
CDR3 DNA: TGTGCCATCAGTCACCCAGGGGACGAGACCCAGTACTTC
CDR3 protein: CAISHPGDETQYF

V gene: TRBV9
D gene: NA
clone size: NA
J gene: TRBJ2-5
CDR3 DNA: TGTGCCAGCAGCGGACACAACCAAGAGACCCAGTACTTC
CDR3 protein: CASSGHNQETQYF

V gene: TRBV6-2/TRBV6-3
D gene: NA
clone size: NA
J gene: TRBJ2-1
CDR3 DNA: TGTGCCAGCAGTCTACCCTACAATGAGCAGTTCTTC
CDR3 protein: CASSLPYNEQFF

V gene: TRBV6-2/TRBV6-3
D gene: NA
clone size: NA
J gene: TRBJ2-5
CDR3 DNA: TGTGCCAGCAGTCGGACAGACGACCAAGAGACCCAGTACTTC
CDR3 protein: CASSRTDDQETQYF

V gene: TRBV6-2/TRBV6-3
D gene: TRBD1
clone size: NA
J gene: TRBJ1-4
CDR3 DNA: TGTGCCAGCAGTATTACAGGGGACGGCGAAAAACTGTTTTTT
CDR3 protein: CASSITGDGEKLFF

V gene: TRBV5-8
D gene: NA
clone size: NA
J gene: TRBJ1-4
CDR3 DNA: TGTGCCAGCAGCTTGGGACACCTTAGGGAAAAACTGTTTTTT
CDR3 protein: CASSLGHLREKLFF

V gene: TRBV13
D gene: TRBD1
clone size: NA
J gene: TRBJ1-1
CDR3 DNA: TGTGCCAGCAGCCGACAGGGTGGATCTGAAGCTTTCTTT
CDR3 protein: CASSRQGGSEAFF

V gene: TRBV19
D gene: NA
clone size: NA
J gene: TRBJ2-7
CDR3 DNA: TGTGCCAGTAGTATCCGGACAGCCACCTCCTACGAGCAGTACTTC
CDR3 protein: CASSIRTATSYEQYF

V gene: TRBV27
D gene: TRBD1
clone size: once
J gene: TRBJ2-7
CDR3 DNA: TGTGCCAGTTCTCCCGGGACAGGGGTCGAGCAGTACTTC
CDR3 protein: CASSPGTGVEQYF